Listed below are T cell receptor beta chains from one sample, sequenced in a study of cytomegalovirus exposure and HLA in healthy donors. Some clones are missing from TCRdb's copy, which holds only in-frame ones; the method was immunoSEQ multiplex PCR. Found here are 150,000 to 200,000 clones, roughly 80% of them singletons; the top ten hold around 10%. The sample consisted of PBMCs. The receptor source for this set is a young man in good health and CMV-seropositive. Both conserved end residues are part of each CDR3. The D gene is left open where the match is weak. Some rows have no size entry. The others give once, few or many, or a class for an expanded clone.

NA,TRBV7-9,TRBJ1-1,NA,TGTGCCAGCAGCTTATCCGGGACAAACATGAACACTGAAGCTTTCTTT,CASSLSGTNMNTEAFF
NA,TRBV25-1,TRBJ1-1,NA,TGTGCCAGCAGTGAATGGCAGGGCGGCACTGAAGCTTTCTTT,CASSEWQGGTEAFF
TRBD1,TRBV30,TRBJ1-5,NA,TGTGCCTTTAGGACAGGGGTCAATCAGCCCCAGCATTTT,CAFRTGVNQPQHF
NA,TRBV14,TRBJ2-5,NA,TGTGCCAGCAGCCTCCTACTAGAGACCCAGTACTTC,CASSLLLETQYF
NA,TRBV9,TRBJ2-5,NA,TGTGCCAGCAGCGGCTTAGTCCAGGGCGCCCAGTACTTC,CASSGLVQGAQYF
NA,TRBV5-1,TRBJ2-7,NA,TGCGCCAGCAGCTTGGAAGTAGCCTACGAGCAGTACTTC,CASSLEVAYEQYF
NA,TRBV9,TRBJ2-3,once,TGTGCCAGCAGTGGGACTTCAAGCACAGATACGCAGTATTTT,CASSGTSSTDTQYF
NA,TRBV5-1,TRBJ1-6,NA,TGCGCCAGCAGCCCTCGGGGAGGTTATAATTCACCCCTCCACTTT,CASSPRGGYNSPLHF
NA,TRBV29-1,TRBJ2-5,NA,TGCAGCGGACGACAGAGCCAAGAGACCCAGTACTTC,CSGRQSQETQYF
NA,TRBV29-1,TRBJ2-3,NA,TGCAGCGGCGGCGGGCCGGGGAGTACGGATACGCAGTATTTT,CSGGGPGSTDTQYF
NA,TRBV5-4,TRBJ2-5,NA,TGTGCCAGCAGCCCGGACAGAGACCAAGAGACCCAGTACTTC,CASSPDRDQETQYF
TRBD2,TRBV10-2,TRBJ2-7,NA,TGCGCCAGCAGTGACGTGGGACTAGCCTCGTCCTACGAGCAGTACTTC,CASSDVGLASSYEQYF
TRBD2,TRBV27,TRBJ2-1,NA,TGTGCCAGCAGACTCCTAAGACTAGCGGGGGGGGGTGAGCAGTTCTTC,CASRLLRLAGGGEQFF
TRBD2,TRBV19,TRBJ2-5,once,TGTGCCAGTAGTCGCTGGGGCGCGGGAGGAGGCCAAGAGACCCAGTACTTC,CASSRWGAGGGQETQYF
NA,TRBV7-3,TRBJ2-6,NA,TGTGCCAGCAGCCCCAGCTCTGGGGCCAACGTCCTGACTTTC,CASSPSSGANVLTF
NA,TRBV7-2,TRBJ2-7,NA,TGTGCCAGCAGCTTAGACCCGGGAGTGGGGGACGAGCAGTACTTC,CASSLDPGVGDEQYF
NA,TRBV28,TRBJ1-5,NA,TGTGCCAGCAGCCCACAGGAGTATAGCAATCAGCCCCAGCATTTT,CASSPQEYSNQPQHF
NA,TRBV19,TRBJ1-1,NA,TGTGCCAGTAGTAGGGCCCTGGACACTGAAGCTTTCTTT,CASSRALDTEAFF
TRBD2,TRBV7-3,TRBJ2-1,NA,TGTGCCAGCAGCCAATTAGCCGGACTAGCGGGAATCGATGAGCAGTTCTTC,CASSQLAGLAGIDEQFF
TRBD2,TRBV6-1,TRBJ2-1,few,TGTGCCAGCAGGACTAGCATTATGATAAATGAGCAGTTCTTC,CASRTSIMINEQFF